Reported below is one T cell receptor beta chain. Its antigen is unknown. The assay was immunoSEQ multiplex PCR, and TCRdb's table has in-frame clones only and misses some. This sample has 1.6 million or so clones; less than 99% occur once, and the top ten carry 0.36%. This specimen belongs to a study of shared clonotypes between healthy human individuals. The wider study: Three plates each covered CD4 naive and memory; CD8 naive two, CD8 memory one.

CD4+ cell separation produced CD45RA+ naive and CD45RA-negative memory subsets. Between the trimmed V and J ends, which lost 4 bases and 3 bases, there was a span of 14 bases. CDR1 and CDR2 from the germline V gene are SGHRS and YFSETQ. CDR3 length: 14 residues. General study points: Investigators collected only blood, and repertoires in tissues likely differ. Sorted-subset sequencing was shown by rarefaction to be incomplete despite large depth.

This rearrangement joins TRBV5-1 to TRBJ2-7; maybe TRBD1 (6 bases). The sequenced material came from naive CD4+ T cells sorted from blood. Subset reported: CD45RA+ positively selected. This TCR derives from a man in his thirties or forties in good health. CDR3 nucleotide sequence: TGCGCCAGCAGCCGAGACAGGTCACTCTACGAGCAGTACTTC. This sequence encodes CASSRDRSLYEQYF.